This TCR beta chain comes out of a study of T cells in Graves' hyperthyroidism and ophthalmopathy. General study findings and limits: Within blood appeared most thyroid clonotypes that had expanded above 0.001. Onset of ophthalmopathy came a median around 6.2 months after the model predicted it.

RNA transcripts gave rise to amplified TCR beta CDR3 regions. An initial round of RT-PCR targeting the TCR CDR3 relied on the HTBI primer set. TCRdb reanalysed the multiplex PCR reads using MiXCR and keeps one entry per CDR3 protein. The data hold hundreds of thousands of distinct CDR3 sequences, with roughly 15% observed a single time. Under 3 months was the duration of disease in ophthalmopathy patients, who also had a Clinical Activity Score of at least 3 and a NOSPECS grade of at least 4. Orbital computed tomography, thyroid ultrasound, serum thyroxine and TRAb, and clinical symptoms together informed the diagnoses. About this clonotype itself: The target antigen is unknown.

The CDR3 consists of 15 residues. The V end lost 0 bases, the J end lost 5 bases, and 14 bases lay between the germline ends. The germline V gene encodes CDR1 SGDLS and CDR2 YYNGEE. The sample comprised blood. The TCR sequence derives from a middle-aged woman with Graves' ophthalmopathy. V and J are TRBV9 and TRBJ1-2; a weak D match, TRBD1 (5 bases). The CDR3 nucleotides are TGTGCCAGCAGCGTAGGATCGGGGACGTGGTATGGCTACACCTTC. The encoded protein is CASSVGSGTWYGYTF.